This T cell receptor beta chain was captured by sequencing in a study of shared clonotypes between healthy human individuals. Looked up from germline, CDR1 is MNHNS and CDR2 is SASEGT. V gave up 2 bases and J gave up 1 base; unmatched junction bases: 1. This CDR3 comprises 14 residues. An assay was performed, and its level was deep. The protocol was immunoSEQ multiplex PCR, while the TCRdb copy is restricted to in-frame clones and leaves out a portion. The table has some 550,000 clones, about 96% seen once. This sequence was found in a woman aged 25 to 39 in good health. Specimen: naive CD4+ T cells sorted from blood. Subset defined: CD45RA+ positively selected. This chain joins TRBV6-1 and TRBJ1-1; 7 bases match TRBD1. The CDR3 reads CASSERGRNTEAFF. CDR3 nucleotide sequence: TGTGCCAGCAGTGAAAGGGGGCGGAACACTGAAGCTTTCTTT.